The 16 T cell receptor beta chains below all came from one sample that was sequenced in a study of blood T cell repertoires in COVID-19. Sequenced by immunoSEQ multiplex PCR; TCRdb stores in-frame clones only, minus some. This table holds under 400,000 clones, approximately 87% found once. Material for sequencing was peripheral blood. The origin of the receptors is a woman aged 25 to 39 with COVID-19, enrolled during active disease.

The chain is built from TRBV28 and TRBJ1-6; 8 positions match TRBD1. The CDR3 spans 15 residues. Trimming removed 6 bases from V and 7 bases from J; junction bases left unmatched: 8. Germline V lookup: CDR1 MDHEN, CDR2 SYDVKM. The CDR3 protein is CASSPRQGRNSPLHF. In nucleotides, the CDR3 is TGTGCCAGCAGCCCCCGACAGGGGAGGAATTCACCCCTCCACTTT.

This clone came up once. The chain has TRBV27 and TRBJ2-3; D gene uncertain. The CDR3 is 14 residues long. V was shortened by 5 bases and J by 2 bases, with 11 bases between the two germline ends. Germline V lookup: CDR1 MNHEY, CDR2 SMNVEV (reference sequence). The DNA of the CDR3 is TGTGCCAGCAGTCCGTACAGCATCACAGATACGCAGTATTTT. Protein: CASSPYSITDTQYF.

The V and J genes are TRBV29-1 and TRBJ2-1, with 8 bases lining up with TRBD1. The CDR3 has 14 residues. CDR1 and CDR2 from the germline V gene are SQVTM and ANQGSEA. The V segment lost 4 bases and the J segment 7 bases; nucleotides outside the gene matches: 9. CDR3: CSVADRVTGNEQFF. The CDR3 DNA is TGCAGCGTTGCGGACAGGGTTACGGGGAATGAGCAGTTCTTC.

V is TRBV29-1 and J is TRBJ2-7; D is unclear. The CDR3 length is 12 residues. Germline V gene lookup returns CDR1 SQVTM and CDR2 ANQGSEA. V gave up 4 bases and J gave up 3 bases, with 10 bases separating them. DNA for the CDR3: TGCAGCGTTGTGGGCAGTTACTACGAGCAGTACTTC. This gives the protein CSVVGSYYEQYF.

Note on this clone: Other DNA sequences in the sample encode the same CDR3. V usage is TRBV5-1 and J usage is TRBJ2-1, with TRBD2 matching 12 bases. V dropped 5 bases and J dropped 4; count of bases not matched to a gene: 4. The CDR3 covers 15 residues. Germline lookup yields CDR1 SGHRS and CDR2 YFSETQ. The CDR3 region has the DNA TGCGCCAGCAGTTTCGGACTAGCGGGATACAATGAGCAGTTCTTC. This gives the protein CASSFGLAGYNEQFF.

The CDR3 DNA reads TGTGCCAGCAGCTCCGGACAGCCGGCCGCCACAGATACGCAGTATTTT. It specifies CASSSGQPAATDTQYF. The chain links TRBV7-8 to TRBJ2-3, with D tentatively TRBD1 (6 bases). Trimming cost V 4 bases and J 2 bases, with 16 bases left between them. Germline-derived CDR1 and CDR2 are SGHVS and FQNEAQ. There are 16 residues in the CDR3. The variable domain in full, completed from reference TRBV7-8 and TRBJ2-3, reads GAGVSQSPRYKVAKRGQDVALRCDPISGHVSLFWYQQALGQGPEFLTYFQNEAQLDKSGLPSDRFFAERPEGSVSTLKIQRTQQEDSAVYLCASSSGQPAATDTQYFGPGTRLTVL.

The V and J genes are TRBV28 and TRBJ2-1, with D possibly matching TRBD1 (5 bases). Looked up from germline, CDR1 is MDHEN and CDR2 is SYDVKM. The CDR3 is 13 amino acids. Trimming removed 2 bases at V and 13 bases at J, with 15 bases between. CDR3 coding DNA: TGTGCCAGCAGTTTACAGGGCCTTACTACTCAGTTCTTC. Amino acid sequence: CASSLQGLTTQFF. The entire variable domain, with the rest obtained from reference TRBV28 and TRBJ2-1, is as follows: DVKVTQSSRYLVKRTGEKVFLECVQDMDHENMFWYRQDPGLGLRLIYFSYDVKMKEKGDIPEGYSVSREKKERFSLILESASTNQTSMYLCASSLQGLTTQFFGPGTRLTVL.

This clone was found a few times. The chain couples TRBV6-1 to TRBJ2-1; D possibly corresponds to TRBD1 (6 bases). The CDR3 is made up of 15 amino acids. CDR1 MNHNS and CDR2 SASEGT come from the germline V gene. V lost 0 bases to trimming and J lost 0 bases, with 6 bases between them. DNA of the CDR3: TGTGCCAGCAGTGAAGCAGGGGGCTCCTACAATGAGCAGTTCTTC. This translates into CASSEAGGSYNEQFF.

This sequence joins TRBV5-5 and TRBJ1-4; a possible D gene is TRBD1 (5 bases). V lost 3 bases and J 6 bases, leaving 12 bases between the germline ends. The V gene's germline CDR1 is SGHKS and CDR2 YYEKEE (reference sequence). The CDR3 is 14 amino acids. The DNA for the CDR3 is TGTGCCAGCAGCTCCTTCCAGGGTTATGAAAAACTGTTTTTT. Translated, it gives CASSSFQGYEKLFF.

V usage is TRBV21-1 and J usage is TRBJ2-7; the D call TRBD2 from the table was never checked on the DNA. TRBV21-1 is described as a pseudogene. This CDR3 comprises 14 residues. CDR3 residues: CASSSPGLLYEQYF. Written as DNA, the CDR3 is TGTGCCAGCAGCTCCCCGGGACTTCTCTACGAGCAGTACTTC.

Comments on this clone: One end of the junction does not line up with germline, which may come from a read error. The rearrangement links TRBV7-7 to TRBJ2-7, with 7 positions matching TRBD1. Germline CDR1 reads SSHAT; CDR2 reads FNYEAQ (reference sequence). This CDR3 is 17 amino acids long. In DNA, the CDR3 is TGTGCTAGCAGCTTAGGTCAGGCGGACAGGAGCTCCTACGAGCAGTACTTC. It encodes CASSLGQADRSSYEQYF.

This CDR3 is CASSQQGTSYEQYF. The CDR3 DNA reads TGTGCCAGCAGCCAACAGGGGACCTCCTACGAGCAGTACTTC. The chain couples TRBV3-1 (or the pseudogene TRBV3-2) to TRBJ2-7; possible D gene TRBD1, 6 bases. Germline CDR1 and CDR2: LGHDT and YNNKEL (reference sequence). The CDR3 covers 14 residues. V lost 2 bases to trimming and J lost 0 bases, with 8 bases between them.

The rearrangement uses TRBV7-6 and TRBJ2-2, with 10 bases lining up with TRBD2. CDR1 is SGHVS, CDR2 FNYEAQ, per germline. CDR3 length: 14 amino acids. V gave up 5 bases and J gave up 9 bases; unmatched junction bases: 6. The CDR3 region has the DNA TGTGCCAGCAGCGAGCGGGAGGGCCAGAGGGAGCTGTTTTTT. Translation gives CASSEREGQRELFF.

The chain is built from TRBV7-3 and TRBJ2-2; D gene ambiguous. The CDR3 is 14 residues long. The germline CDR1 and CDR2 sequences are SGHTA and FQGTGA. Trimming took 4 bases from V and 6 from J, leaving 12 bases between them. The CDR3 DNA sequence: TGTGCCAGCAGCTCCCGGGTCTTTTCCGGGGAGCTGTTTTTT. It codes for CASSSRVFSGELFF.

V and J are TRBV6-5 and TRBJ1-2, with a weak D call TRBD1 (6 bases). V was cut by 10 bases and J by 8 bases, with 14 bases left in between. CDR3 length equals 11 residues. Germline-derived CDR1 and CDR2 are MNHEY and SVGAGI. This CDR3 reads CATSTGLGYTF. CDR3 coding DNA: TGTGCCACTTCGACAGGTTTAGGCTACACCTTC.

The chain uses TRBV10-3 and TRBJ2-2; no clear D. The length of the CDR3 is 14 residues. The germline V gene encodes CDR1 ENHRY and CDR2 SYGVKD. Between the trimmed V and J ends, which lost 8 bases and 0 bases, there was a span of 10 bases. The CDR3 spells CAISSFANTGELFF. The CDR3 DNA sequence: TGTGCCATCTCAAGCTTCGCGAACACCGGGGAGCTGTTTTTT.